A single sample is the source of the 24 T cell receptor beta chains below, sequenced in a study of T cell responses to AZD1222 COVID-19 vaccine. TCRdb's copy holds only in-frame clones and misses some; the assay was immunoSEQ multiplex PCR. Among about 150,000 clones listed, approximately 90% were seen once. The sample consisted of peripheral blood, taken on day 0 of MenACWY control vaccination. All receptors derive from an adult in good health.

This clone was seen only once. The V gene is TRBV14, the J gene TRBJ2-1; tentative D call: TRBD1 (5 bases). The germline V and J ends were trimmed by 1 base and 4 bases, with 8 bases remaining between them. CDR3 length: 14 residues. CDR1 SGHDN and CDR2 FVKESK come from the germline V gene. CDR3 in DNA: TGTGCCAGCAGCCAAGGGGGCGGTTACAATGAGCAGTTCTTC. Translating gives CASSQGGGYNEQFF.

V and J are TRBV7-9 and TRBJ1-4; possible D gene TRBD1, 5 bases. The V gene lost 5 bases and the J gene lost 4 bases, with 17 bases spanning the gap. Germline CDR1 SEHNR, CDR2 FQNEAQ (reference sequence). The length of the CDR3 is 16 residues. CDR3 loop: CASSTDTSLGNEKLFF. CDR3 DNA sequence: TGTGCCAGCAGCACGGACACCAGTTTGGGTAATGAAAAACTGTTTTTT.

Concerning this clone: This specimen includes other DNA sequences encoding the same CDR3. The chain joins TRBV30 to TRBJ2-7; D ambiguous. This CDR3 region has 11 residues. V was pared by 0 bases and J by 3 bases, with 3 bases between. The germline gives CDR1 GTSNPN, CDR2 SVGIG (reference sequence). The CDR3 loop reads CAWSVRYEQYF. The CDR3 coding sequence is TGTGCCTGGAGTGTACGCTACGAGCAGTACTTC.

This clone was found a few times. This chain joins TRBV29-1 and TRBJ2-7, with D hard to call. The V end was cut by 6 bases, the J end by 3 bases, with 6 bases between. Germline V lookup: CDR1 SQVTM, CDR2 ANQGSEA. CDR3 length: 10 amino acids. The CDR3 loop reads CSVVIYEQYF. CDR3 nucleotides: TGCAGCGTCGTCATCTACGAGCAGTACTTC.

This clone rates as medium-sized. This rearrangement joins TRBV4-2 to TRBJ1-5; possible D gene TRBD1, 5 bases. With 4 bases removed from V and 0 bases from J, the gap between germline ends came to 13 bases. The CDR3 is 16 amino acids. CDR1 LGHNA and CDR2 YNFKEQ come from the germline V gene. CDR3 bases: TGTGCCAGCAGCCGACGGGACGGAGATAGCAATCAGCCCCAGCATTTT. It yields the protein CASSRRDGDSNQPQHF.

The chain carries TRBV7-9 and TRBJ1-6; TRBD1 agrees at 7 bases. CDR1 and CDR2 from the germline V gene are SEHNR and FQNEAQ (reference sequence). The junction had 4 bases not matched to a gene; V was cut back by 5 bases and J by 6 bases. CDR3 length: 14 residues. The CDR3 nucleotides read TGTGCCAGCAGCGTCCAGGGGGTTAATTCACCCCTCCACTTT. Translation gives CASSVQGVNSPLHF.

This clone is a singleton in its sample. The rearrangement links TRBV18 to TRBJ2-1; TRBD2 aligns across 11 bases. Trimming cost V 6 bases and J 7 bases; bases outside gene matches: 8. The germline CDR1 and CDR2 sequences are KGHSH and LQKENI. The CDR3 has 15 residues. The CDR3 DNA follows: TGTGCCAGCTCGCAACTAGCGGGAGAAGGTAATGAGCAGTTCTTC. This translates into CASSQLAGEGNEQFF.

A note on this clone: Other DNA sequences in this specimen translate into the identical CDR3. The chain uses TRBV12-3 or TRBV12-4 and TRBJ1-1; no clear D. The V gene lost 3 bases and the J gene lost 1 base, with 6 bases spanning the gap. The CDR3 loop spans 13 amino acids. In DNA, the CDR3 is TGTGCCAGCAGTTTGGTAGGGAACACTGAAGCTTTCTTT. Residues: CASSLVGNTEAFF.

The gene calls are TRBV2 and TRBJ2-2; D unresolved. This CDR3 comprises 15 residues. Per the germline V gene, CDR1 is SNHLY and CDR2 is FYNNEI. V was shortened by 6 bases and J by 3 bases, with 14 bases between the two germline ends. The CDR3 is CASRTLAAYTGELFF. CDR3 coding DNA: TGTGCCAGCAGGACCCTCGCTGCCTACACCGGGGAGCTGTTTTTT.

The chain employs TRBV10-1 and TRBJ1-5, with TRBD1 as a possible D gene (5 bases). From germline, CDR1 is WNHNN and CDR2 SYGVQD (reference sequence). Trimming took off 3 bases at V and 6 bases at J, with 12 bases between the two ends. The CDR3 extends over 14 amino acids. CDR3: CASSDGFQGQPQHF. In DNA form, the CDR3 reads TGCGCCAGCAGTGATGGGTTTCAGGGTCAGCCCCAGCATTTT.

This clone was counted a single time. The V call is TRBV7-9, the J call TRBJ1-1; perhaps TRBD1 as D (5 bases). From germline, CDR1 is SEHNR and CDR2 FQNEAQ (reference sequence). Trimming cost V 4 bases and J 7 bases, with 19 bases left between them. The CDR3 covers 15 residues. DNA for the CDR3: TGTGCCAGCAGCTCCCTCGACAGACGGTTGGGTGAAGCTTTCTTT. Translation gives CASSSLDRRLGEAFF.

V gene TRBV6-5 combines with J gene TRBJ1-1; no firm D call. V was trimmed by 2 bases and J by 8 bases, leaving 12 bases between them. The CDR3 contains 13 residues. CDR1 is MNHEY and CDR2 is SVGAGI in the germline V gene. The CDR3 loop is CASSYGRPGEAFF. The CDR3 nucleotides are TGTGCCAGCAGTTACGGGAGGCCGGGGGAAGCTTTCTTT.

V gene TRBV29-1 combines with J gene TRBJ1-2, with TRBD1 matching 9 bases. Germline CDR1 and CDR2: SQVTM and ANQGSEA. Trimming removed 7 bases from V and 3 bases from J; junction bases left unmatched: 6. The CDR3 spans 13 residues. CDR3: CSALDRGDYGYTF. DNA of the CDR3: TGCAGCGCATTGGACAGGGGTGACTATGGCTACACCTTC.

This clone was picked up a small number of times. The chain has TRBV29-1 and TRBJ2-1; D gene ambiguous. CDR1 SQVTM and CDR2 ANQGSEA come from the germline V gene. Deletions cut 0 bases from V and 0 bases from J, with 12 bases between. The CDR3 has 16 residues. CDR3 in amino acids: CSVEDLHGSSYNEQFF. The CDR3 coding sequence is TGCAGCGTTGAAGATCTTCACGGTAGCTCCTACAATGAGCAGTTCTTC.

V is TRBV28 and J is TRBJ2-5; 9 nucleotides agree with TRBD2. The CDR3 has 13 residues. J was trimmed by 1 base and V by 6 bases; bases with no gene match: 0. The V gene's germline CDR1 is MDHEN and CDR2 SYDVKM. The CDR3 sequence: CASRAGGQETQYF. The CDR3 DNA reads TGTGCCAGCAGAGCGGGGGGCCAAGAGACCCAGTACTTC.

The J gene is TRBJ1-1, the V gene TRBV3-1 (or the pseudogene TRBV3-2); D is unclear. The CDR3 runs to 13 residues. Germline loops: CDR1 LGHDT, CDR2 YNNKEL (reference sequence). The germline V and J ends were trimmed by 1 base and 8 bases, with 11 bases remaining between them. CDR3 nucleotides: TGTGCCAGCAGCCAAGGAAGATCCACGGAAGCTTTCTTT. Encoded protein: CASSQGRSTEAFF.

The gene calls are TRBV27 and TRBJ2-4, with 11 bases matching TRBD2. The CDR3 has 15 residues. The germline CDR1 and CDR2 sequences are MNHEY and SMNVEV (reference sequence). V dropped 3 bases and J dropped 4; count of bases not matched to a gene: 2. In DNA, the CDR3 is TGTGCCAGCAGTTTGTTAGCGGGGGGGAAAAACATTCAGTACTTC. Translation: CASSLLAGGKNIQYF.

The count of this clone is one. The J gene is TRBJ2-7, the V gene TRBV30; D may be TRBD2 (6 bases). Trimming took off 3 bases at V and 5 bases at J, with 14 bases between the two ends. In germline, CDR1 is GTSNPN, CDR2 SVGIG (reference sequence). This CDR3 is 13 amino acids long. The CDR3: CAWSRDSGNEQYF. The CDR3 DNA sequence: TGTGCCTGGAGCCGGGACTCGGGAAACGAGCAGTACTTC.

The sample holds one count of this clone. This chain links TRBV7-9 with TRBJ1-5, with no clear D. The CDR3 has 15 amino acids. V shed 3 bases and J shed 0 bases, with 9 bases lying between them. Germline V CDR1 and CDR2: SEHNR, FQNEAQ (reference sequence). The CDR3 loop reads CASSFADHSNQPQHF. Here the CDR3 DNA reads TGTGCCAGCAGCTTCGCAGACCATAGCAATCAGCCCCAGCATTTT.

The V and J genes are TRBV6-5 and TRBJ1-1, with D unresolved. The V gene's germline CDR1 is MNHEY and CDR2 SVGAGI. V lost 6 bases to trimming and J lost 3 bases, with 14 bases between them. The CDR3 runs to 14 residues. The CDR3 DNA is TGTGCCAGCAGGGTTCCTGGCCGGGACACTGAAGCTTTCTTT. This encodes CASRVPGRDTEAFF.

The V gene is TRBV6-1, the J gene TRBJ2-3, with D perhaps TRBD2 (5 bases). This CDR3 is 17 amino acids long. V was shortened by 2 bases and J by 1 base, with 16 bases between the two germline ends. In germline, CDR1 is MNHNS, CDR2 SASEGT. For the CDR3, the DNA is TGTGCCAGCAGTGAACCTGCCGGGGTGGAGGGCACAGATACGCAGTATTTT. Translation gives CASSEPAGVEGTDTQYF.

The chain carries TRBV29-1 and TRBJ2-1; D is undetermined. V lost 6 bases and J lost 0, with 6 bases in between. The CDR3 length is 12 residues. Germline CDR1 is SQVTM and CDR2 is ANQGSEA. CDR3 nucleotides: TGCAGCGTCCAAAGCTCCTACAATGAGCAGTTCTTC. Translation: CSVQSSYNEQFF.

CDR3 amino acids: CASSLRSGGRETQYF. The CDR3 nucleotides are TGTGCCAGCAGCCTCCGTTCGGGAGGGAGGGAGACCCAGTACTTC. The chain carries TRBV3-1 (or the pseudogene TRBV3-2) and TRBJ2-5; 8 bases align to TRBD2. With V trimmed by 4 bases and J by 5 bases, 9 bases remained unmatched. This CDR3 region has 15 residues. The germline V gene has CDR1 LGHDT and CDR2 YNNKEL (reference sequence).

CDR3 loop: CASRGGGGARGISTDTQYF. DNA of the CDR3: TGTGCCAGCAGGGGAGGTGGAGGGGCTCGGGGTATAAGCACAGATACGCAGTATTTT. The chain couples TRBV2 to TRBJ2-3; a weak D match, TRBD2 (6 bases). Trimming took 6 bases from V and 0 from J, leaving 25 bases between them. Germline loops: CDR1 SNHLY, CDR2 FYNNEI. This CDR3 contains 19 residues. Full variable domain (outside the CDR3, taken from reference TRBV2 and TRBJ2-3): EPEVTQTPSHQVTQMGQEVILRCVPISNHLYFYWYRQILGQKVEFLVSFYNNEISEKSEIFDDQFSVERPDGSNFTLKIRSTKLEDSAMYFCASRGGGGARGISTDTQYFGPGTRLTVL.